A selection of T cell receptor beta chains follows, all from one sample in a study of PD-1 blockade in classical Hodgkin lymphoma. The protocol was immunoSEQ multiplex PCR, while the TCRdb copy is restricted to in-frame clones and leaves out a portion. The sample yields about 9,900 clones, 74% seen once. The input for sequencing was CD8+ T cells from blood, taken before the fourth cycle of nivolumab. These receptors were obtained from a human donor with classical Hodgkin lymphoma. CDR3s include the opening cysteine and the closing phenylalanine or tryptophan. Fields, in order: clone size, D gene, V gene, J gene, CDR3 DNA, CDR3 protein. The D gene is left open where the match is weak. The listing skips clone size in some rows; elsewhere it reads once, few, many or a size class.

clone size: NA
D gene: TRBD1
V gene: TRBV27
J gene: TRBJ2-7
CDR3 DNA: TGTGCCAGCAGTTTAAGGGCCGGGACAGGGACCTACGAGCAGTACTTC
CDR3 protein: CASSLRAGTGTYEQYF

clone size: NA
D gene: NA
V gene: TRBV7-6
J gene: TRBJ2-1
CDR3 DNA: TGTGCCAGCAGCTTAGAGGGGGGGTCTTCTTACAATGAGCAGTTCTTC
CDR3 protein: CASSLEGGSSYNEQFF

clone size: NA
D gene: NA
V gene: TRBV13
J gene: TRBJ2-7
CDR3 DNA: TGTGCCAGCAGCTTAGGCGCAGGGATCTCCTACGAGCAGTACTTC
CDR3 protein: CASSLGAGISYEQYF

clone size: once
D gene: NA
V gene: TRBV7-9
J gene: TRBJ2-7
CDR3 DNA: TGTGCCAGCAGCTTAAGCACCGGACTCTACGAGCAGTACTTC
CDR3 protein: CASSLSTGLYEQYF

clone size: NA
D gene: NA
V gene: TRBV18
J gene: TRBJ2-3
CDR3 DNA: TGTGCCAGCTCAGAGTTTAGCGCAGATACGCAGTATTTT
CDR3 protein: CASSEFSADTQYF

clone size: NA
D gene: TRBD1
V gene: TRBV14
J gene: TRBJ2-7
CDR3 DNA: TGTGCCAGCAGCCGTCGGACAGGGTACGAGCAGTACTTC
CDR3 protein: CASSRRTGYEQYF

clone size: NA
D gene: TRBD2
V gene: TRBV9
J gene: TRBJ2-2
CDR3 DNA: TGTGCCAGCAGCGTCCGAGCGGGGGATGGAACCGGGGAGCTGTTTTTT
CDR3 protein: CASSVRAGDGTGELFF

clone size: NA
D gene: NA
V gene: TRBV6-5
J gene: TRBJ2-7
CDR3 DNA: TGTGCCAGCAGTTACTCGGATGGCTCCTACGAGCAGTACTTC
CDR3 protein: CASSYSDGSYEQYF

clone size: NA
D gene: TRBD1
V gene: TRBV6-5
J gene: TRBJ1-1
CDR3 DNA: TGTGCCAGCAGTTACGATTACAGGGGCTTGAACACTGAAGCTTTCTTT
CDR3 protein: CASSYDYRGLNTEAFF

clone size: NA
D gene: NA
V gene: TRBV14
J gene: TRBJ2-7
CDR3 DNA: TGTGCCAGCAGCCCGATGACTCTTCCCTACGAGCAGTACTTC
CDR3 protein: CASSPMTLPYEQYF

clone size: NA
D gene: TRBD1
V gene: TRBV6-5
J gene: TRBJ2-7
CDR3 DNA: TGTGCCAGCAGTTACTCGACAACAGGGGGGCTCTACGAGCAGTACTTC
CDR3 protein: CASSYSTTGGLYEQYF

clone size: NA
D gene: NA
V gene: TRBV19
J gene: TRBJ1-5
CDR3 DNA: TGTGCCAGTAGTATAGATTGGTTTAGCAATCAGCCCCAGCATTTT
CDR3 protein: CASSIDWFSNQPQHF

clone size: few
D gene: TRBD2
V gene: TRBV5-6
J gene: TRBJ2-7
CDR3 DNA: TGTGCCAGCAGCTTGGGGCAGGGAGGGCCATGGTACGAGCAGTACTTC
CDR3 protein: CASSLGQGGPWYEQYF

clone size: NA
D gene: TRBD2
V gene: TRBV28
J gene: TRBJ2-3
CDR3 DNA: TGTGCCAGCAGTTCCCCCCCCCTTAGCGGGGGCCTGGGCACAGATACGCAGTATTTT
CDR3 protein: CASSSPPLSGGLGTDTQYF

clone size: NA
D gene: NA
V gene: TRBV12-5
J gene: TRBJ2-1
CDR3 DNA: TGTGCTAGTGGTTTATGGGGGAATGAGCAGTTCTTC
CDR3 protein: CASGLWGNEQFF

clone size: NA
D gene: NA
V gene: TRBV27
J gene: TRBJ1-1
CDR3 DNA: TGTGCCAGCAGTTTATCGGGGGGGGTGAACACTGAAGCTTTCTTT
CDR3 protein: CASSLSGGVNTEAFF

clone size: NA
D gene: NA
V gene: TRBV27
J gene: TRBJ2-3
CDR3 DNA: TGTGCCAGCAGCACCGGAGAGACAGGCCTACTCACAGATACGCAGTATTTT
CDR3 protein: CASSTGETGLLTDTQYF

clone size: NA
D gene: NA
V gene: TRBV28
J gene: TRBJ2-1
CDR3 DNA: TGTGCCAGCAATTCAAGGGAGGCCCTTCGGGATGAGCAGTTCTTC
CDR3 protein: CASNSREALRDEQFF

clone size: few
D gene: TRBD1
V gene: TRBV6-5
J gene: TRBJ2-7
CDR3 DNA: TGTGCCAGCAGTTACTCCGGACAGGGGACCTACGAGCAGTACTTC
CDR3 protein: CASSYSGQGTYEQYF

clone size: NA
D gene: NA
V gene: TRBV2
J gene: TRBJ2-2
CDR3 DNA: TGTGCCAGCCTGGACGCTTTGGGCACCGGGGAGCTGTTTTTT
CDR3 protein: CASLDALGTGELFF

clone size: NA
D gene: TRBD1
V gene: TRBV29-1
J gene: TRBJ1-1
CDR3 DNA: TGCAGCGTTGAAGACAGGGGGCTAGTTAACACTGAAGCTTTCTTT
CDR3 protein: CSVEDRGLVNTEAFF

clone size: NA
D gene: TRBD2
V gene: TRBV28
J gene: TRBJ2-7
CDR3 DNA: TGTGCCAGCAGTACCGGGACTAGCGGGAGTAATCGCTACGAGCAGTACTTC
CDR3 protein: CASSTGTSGSNRYEQYF

clone size: NA
D gene: TRBD1
V gene: TRBV10-3
J gene: TRBJ2-2
CDR3 DNA: TGTGCCATCAGGGGACAGGGAGTTATCACCGGGGAGCTGTTTTTT
CDR3 protein: CAIRGQGVITGELFF

clone size: few
D gene: NA
V gene: TRBV14
J gene: TRBJ2-5
CDR3 DNA: TGTGCCAGCAGCCTTACAGGACCCGGCCAGTACTTC
CDR3 protein: CASSLTGPGQYF

clone size: NA
D gene: NA
V gene: TRBV10-1
J gene: TRBJ2-5
CDR3 DNA: TGCGCCAGCAGTGAGGCGAACGTTGAGGAGACCCAGTACTTC
CDR3 protein: CASSEANVEETQYF

clone size: NA
D gene: TRBD2
V gene: TRBV30
J gene: TRBJ2-7
CDR3 DNA: TGTGCCTGGAGTGCGGGACTAATGGACGAGCAGTACTTC
CDR3 protein: CAWSAGLMDEQYF

clone size: NA
D gene: NA
V gene: TRBV14
J gene: TRBJ2-1
CDR3 DNA: TGTGCCAGCAGCCATGCGGGTGAGCAGTTCTTC
CDR3 protein: CASSHAGEQFF

clone size: NA
D gene: TRBD2
V gene: TRBV5-4
J gene: TRBJ2-1
CDR3 DNA: TGTGCCAGCAGCTTGTCTAGCGGGAGTTATGAGCAGTTCTTC
CDR3 protein: CASSLSSGSYEQFF

clone size: NA
D gene: NA
V gene: TRBV14
J gene: TRBJ2-1
CDR3 DNA: TGTGCCAGCAGCCAGATACCCCGCGGCCCCAGACCCCTAAAGAACAATGAGCAGTTCTTC
CDR3 protein: CASSQIPRGPRPLKNNEQFF

clone size: once
D gene: TRBD2
V gene: TRBV10-3
J gene: TRBJ2-1
CDR3 DNA: TGTGCCATCAGCCCCGCGGGAGAAGGGAATGAGCAGTTCTTC
CDR3 protein: CAISPAGEGNEQFF

clone size: NA
D gene: NA
V gene: TRBV11-3
J gene: TRBJ1-6
CDR3 DNA: TGTGCCAGCAGCTTCCCGCCGTCACCCCTCCACTTT
CDR3 protein: CASSFPPSPLHF

clone size: NA
D gene: TRBD1
V gene: TRBV2
J gene: TRBJ2-3
CDR3 DNA: TGTGCCAGCAGTGAACCCGACAGGGCAGACACAGATACGCAGTATTTT
CDR3 protein: CASSEPDRADTDTQYF

clone size: NA
D gene: TRBD1
V gene: TRBV28
J gene: TRBJ1-1
CDR3 DNA: TGTGCCAGCAGCCTCCGGGACAGCTATTTGAACACTGAAGCTTTCTTT
CDR3 protein: CASSLRDSYLNTEAFF

clone size: NA
D gene: NA
V gene: TRBV13
J gene: TRBJ2-1
CDR3 DNA: TGTGCCAGCAGCTTCGGCAGGCTATACAATGAGCAGTTCTTC
CDR3 protein: CASSFGRLYNEQFF

clone size: NA
D gene: NA
V gene: TRBV19
J gene: TRBJ1-1
CDR3 DNA: TGTGCCAGTAGTCCTAGGGGGTTCACTGAAGCTTTCTTT
CDR3 protein: CASSPRGFTEAFF

clone size: few
D gene: NA
V gene: TRBV29-1
J gene: TRBJ1-2
CDR3 DNA: TGCAGCGTTGAAGGCGGGACTAACTATGGCTACACCTTC
CDR3 protein: CSVEGGTNYGYTF

clone size: NA
D gene: NA
V gene: TRBV7-9
J gene: TRBJ2-7
CDR3 DNA: TGTGCCAGCAGCTTAGTGTCGGGAGCGGAGCAGTACTTC
CDR3 protein: CASSLVSGAEQYF

clone size: NA
D gene: NA
V gene: TRBV9
J gene: TRBJ2-3
CDR3 DNA: TGTGCCAGCAGCGTAGGAACGGGGTGGGGGTCCACAGATACGCAGTATTTT
CDR3 protein: CASSVGTGWGSTDTQYF

clone size: NA
D gene: TRBD2
V gene: TRBV4-3
J gene: TRBJ2-2
CDR3 DNA: TGCGCCAGCAGCCTACTAGCGGCGAACACCGGGGAGCTGTTTTTT
CDR3 protein: CASSLLAANTGELFF

clone size: NA
D gene: NA
V gene: TRBV6-6
J gene: TRBJ2-1
CDR3 DNA: TGTGCCAGCAGTTACGGCGGGGAAATTAGCAATGAGCAGTTCTTC
CDR3 protein: CASSYGGEISNEQFF

clone size: NA
D gene: NA
V gene: TRBV4-1
J gene: TRBJ2-7
CDR3 DNA: TGCGCCAGCAGCCAAGGTGGCTGGGGCTACGAGCAGTACTTC
CDR3 protein: CASSQGGWGYEQYF

clone size: NA
D gene: NA
V gene: TRBV7-9
J gene: TRBJ2-1
CDR3 DNA: TGTGCCAGCAGCTTCCCCTTGAGACAGTTTTCCTCCTACAATGAGCAGTTCTTC
CDR3 protein: CASSFPLRQFSSYNEQFF

clone size: NA
D gene: NA
V gene: TRBV7-9
J gene: TRBJ2-2
CDR3 DNA: TGTGCCAGCAGCACCGGGGAGCTGTTTTTT
CDR3 protein: CASSTGELFF

clone size: NA
D gene: NA
V gene: TRBV9
J gene: TRBJ2-2
CDR3 DNA: TGTGCCAGCAGCGTAGAGGCAGGCGGGGACACCGGGGAGCTGTTTTTT
CDR3 protein: CASSVEAGGDTGELFF

clone size: NA
D gene: TRBD2
V gene: TRBV4-3
J gene: TRBJ2-1
CDR3 DNA: TGCGCCAGCAGCCAAGGCGGGGGTGGGGCTTACCCCTACAATGAGCAGTTCTTC
CDR3 protein: CASSQGGGGAYPYNEQFF

clone size: NA
D gene: TRBD2
V gene: TRBV9
J gene: TRBJ2-7
CDR3 DNA: TGTGCCAGCAGCGTAGCGGCTAGCGGGAGCTACGAGCAGTACTTC
CDR3 protein: CASSVAASGSYEQYF

clone size: once
D gene: NA
V gene: TRBV5-1
J gene: TRBJ2-5
CDR3 DNA: TGCGCCAGCCATGAGGTGGCAGAAGAGACCCAGTACTTC
CDR3 protein: CASHEVAEETQYF

clone size: few
D gene: TRBD1
V gene: TRBV6-5
J gene: TRBJ2-7
CDR3 DNA: TGTGCCAGCAGTCCACGACAGGGTCCCTACGAGCAGTACTTC
CDR3 protein: CASSPRQGPYEQYF

clone size: NA
D gene: TRBD2
V gene: TRBV6-5
J gene: TRBJ2-1
CDR3 DNA: TGTGCCAGCAGTTCCGGACTAGCGAGGAATGAGCAGTTCTTC
CDR3 protein: CASSSGLARNEQFF